One sample yielded the 10 T cell receptor beta chains listed below, sequenced in a study of blood T cell repertoires in COVID-19. Profiled with immunoSEQ multiplex PCR; TCRdb holds only in-frame clones, not every one. The sample carries fewer than 100,000 clones, 88% recorded once. What was sequenced was peripheral blood. The origin of the receptors is a human donor in a cohort sampled during active COVID-19.

J is TRBJ1-5 and V is TRBV28, with 7 positions matching TRBD1. J gave up 8 bases and V 7 bases, and 11 bases lay outside the gene matches. The germline CDR1 and CDR2 sequences are MDHEN and SYDVKM. The CDR3 is made up of 14 amino acids. The CDR3 sequence: CASTYTGDKKPQHF. Written as DNA, the CDR3 is TGTGCCAGCACTTATACAGGGGACAAGAAGCCCCAGCATTTT.

The chain uses TRBV5-1 and TRBJ1-2; no definite D call. The V end lost 8 bases, the J end lost 7 bases, and 18 bases lay between the germline ends. The germline V gene has CDR1 SGHRS and CDR2 YFSETQ. This CDR3 spans 13 amino acids. The CDR3 DNA reads as TGCGCCAGTAACCTTGAGGGCGGTAGTGGCTACACCTTC. As protein: CASNLEGGSGYTF.

This chain connects TRBV6-2 or TRBV6-3 to TRBJ2-2; D is possibly TRBD1 (5 bases). V was shortened by 4 bases and J by 5 bases, with 11 bases between the two germline ends. Germline assignment: CDR1 MNHEY and CDR2 SVGEGT. The CDR3 runs 14 residues. CDR3 nucleotides: TGTGCCAGCAGTTGGGTCAGGGATACCGGGGAGCTGTTTTTT. Translation gives CASSWVRDTGELFF.

This chain joins TRBV7-9 and TRBJ2-7; TRBD1 agrees at 9 bases. Germline V gene lookup returns CDR1 SEHNR and CDR2 FQNEAQ (reference sequence). Trimming at V came to 3 bases and at J to 4 bases, leaving 4 bases not matched to a gene. This CDR3 is 14 amino acids long. CDR3 coding DNA: TGTGCCAGCAGCTTTGGGACAGGGCATTACGAGCAGTACTTC. Translating gives CASSFGTGHYEQYF.

This clone was observed once. V is TRBV18 and J is TRBJ1-2, with D perhaps matching TRBD1 (5 bases). V lost 4 bases and J lost 4, with 19 bases in between. CDR1 KGHSH and CDR2 LQKENI come from the germline V gene. The CDR3 runs 16 residues. CDR3 in DNA: TGTGCCAGCTCACAGGGAATCGAGACAGTCGGCTATGGCTACACCTTC. This codes for CASSQGIETVGYGYTF.

This chain uses TRBV5-1 with TRBJ2-5; D is undetermined. The CDR3 runs 14 residues. Trimming stripped 0 bases from V and 2 bases from J, with 8 bases between. Germline V gene sequence: CDR1 SGHRS, CDR2 YFSETQ. In nucleotides, the CDR3 is TGCGCCAGCAGCTTGGCTTCAGAACAAGAGACCCAGTACTTC. Its translation: CASSLASEQETQYF.

This clone has a single count. The chain links TRBV19 to TRBJ2-2, with 8 bases that match TRBD2. CDR1 and CDR2 (germline): LNHDA, SQIVND (reference sequence). This CDR3 has 15 amino acids. The V and J ends lost 5 bases and 4 bases, in that order; junction bases with no gene match: 6. The CDR3 loop reads CASSGIGRATGELFF. Here the CDR3 DNA reads TGTGCCAGTAGTGGCATCGGGAGGGCCACCGGGGAGCTGTTTTTT.

The V call is TRBV28, the J call TRBJ2-1, with 7 positions matching TRBD1. Germline trimming cut 5 bases from V and 7 bases from J; bases unmatched to any gene: 11. Germline CDR1 MDHEN, CDR2 SYDVKM. CDR3 length: 15 residues. CDR3 loop: CASSLRQGNLNEQFF. Here the CDR3 DNA reads TGTGCCAGCAGTCTACGACAGGGTAACCTGAATGAGCAGTTCTTC.

There are a few counts of this clone. V and J are TRBV6-1 and TRBJ2-7; 9 bases align to TRBD2. With 1 base clipped from V and 1 base from J, the junction kept 2 bases outside the gene matches. This CDR3 has 15 residues. Germline V gene lookup returns CDR1 MNHNS and CDR2 SASEGT. CDR3: CASSEGTSESYEQYF. Here the CDR3 DNA reads TGTGCCAGCAGTGAAGGGACTAGCGAGTCCTACGAGCAGTACTTC.

This rearrangement joins TRBV19 to TRBJ2-1, with unresolved D. Germline lookup yields CDR1 LNHDA and CDR2 SQIVND (reference sequence). This CDR3 spans 12 amino acids. Trimming pared 6 bases from V and 11 bases from J, leaving 14 bases between. The CDR3 coding sequence is TGTGCCAGTAGCAGCGACCGGCAGAAGCAGTTCTTC. This gives the protein CASSSDRQKQFF.